Listed below are T cell receptor beta chains from one sample, sequenced in a study of PD-L1 blockade in urothelial cancer. Clones were sequenced by immunoSEQ multiplex PCR, and TCRdb holds only the in-frame ones, with some missing. The data show 100,000 to 150,000 clones, around 88% seen once. The sample here was PBMCs, taken around atezolizumab (anti-PD-L1) treatment. These receptors all stem from a man aged 50 to 59 with urothelial cancer. Both conserved end residues are part of each CDR3. A D gene is named only where the DNA matches it firmly.

v_gene	j_gene	d_gene	CDR3nt	CDR3aa
TRBV11-3	TRBJ2-3	TRBD1	TGTGCCAGCAGCTTGGGACAGGGAGCAGATACGCAGTATTTT	CASSLGQGADTQYF
TRBV30	TRBJ2-7	TRBD1	TGTGCCTGGAGTCCCGGGACAGGGGGTTTTTACGAGCAGTACTTC	CAWSPGTGGFYEQYF
TRBV4-2	TRBJ2-1	TRBD2	TGTGCCAGCAGCCAAGTATGGACTAGCGGGAGCGTAGGCAATGAGCAGTTCTTC	CASSQVWTSGSVGNEQFF
TRBV10-1	TRBJ2-1	NA	TGCGCCAGCAGTTTCGGGAACAATGAGCAGTTCTTC	CASSFGNNEQFF
TRBV7-2	TRBJ2-7	TRBD2	TGTGCCAGCAGCTTGGGACTAGCGGGAGACCACGAGCAGTACTTC	CASSLGLAGDHEQYF
TRBV14	TRBJ2-3	NA	TGTGCCAGCAGCCATGTGCGACGGACAAATACGCAGTATTTT	CASSHVRRTNTQYF
TRBV5-1	TRBJ2-1	NA	TGCGCCAGCAGCGCGGGACCCCTTCGGGGTGAGCAGTTCTTC	CASSAGPLRGEQFF
TRBV5-1	TRBJ2-1	TRBD2	TGCGCCAGCCGACCGGGACTAGCGGGACGAGATTACAATGAGCAGTTCTTC	CASRPGLAGRDYNEQFF
TRBV6-1	TRBJ1-4	NA	TGTGCCAGCAGTCCCCTTGGCACAACTAATGAAAAACTGTTTTTT	CASSPLGTTNEKLFF
TRBV9	TRBJ1-4	NA	TGTGCCAGCAGTCGAACAGGGAAGGGTGAAAAACTGTTTTTT	CASSRTGKGEKLFF
TRBV5-6	TRBJ1-5	NA	TGTGCCAGCAGCCCAGGCGGGGGGCTGTTCGGTAATCAGCCCCAGCATTTT	CASSPGGGLFGNQPQHF
TRBV6-6	TRBJ2-7	TRBD2	TGTGCCAGCAGCGGACTAGCGGGAGGGCCCTACGAGCAGTACTTC	CASSGLAGGPYEQYF
TRBV9	TRBJ2-7	TRBD1	TGTGCCAGCAGCGTAGGTCCGGGACAGGGGACATACGAGCAGTACTTC	CASSVGPGQGTYEQYF
TRBV5-8	TRBJ2-3	TRBD2	TGTGCCAGCAGCTTGGGGACTAGCGGGAGTAATACGCAGTATTTT	CASSLGTSGSNTQYF